The 6 T cell receptor beta chains presented below share a single source sample, sequenced in a study. MiXCR, applied by TCRdb to the RT-PCR reads, yields one record per CDR3 protein. The sample carries more than 600,000 distinct CDR3 sequences, approximately 15% recorded once. Sequenced material: memory CD4+ T cells from blood. These receptor sequences come from a female donor in good health, serving as a healthy control.

V usage is TRBV20-1 and J usage is TRBJ2-5; 14 bases are shared with TRBD2. The CDR3 consists of 15 residues. The J segment lost 7 bases and the V segment lost 4 bases, leaving 8 bases of the junction unmatched. The germline V gene encodes CDR1 DFQATT and CDR2 SNEGSKA (reference sequence). The CDR3 nucleotides are TGCAGTGCTATTCTCTCGGGACTAGCGGGAGTGACCCAGTACTTC. Translated, it gives CSAILSGLAGVTQYF.

The CDR3 DNA reads as TGTGCCAGCAGCTTAGCGCTTGAAAACACCATATATTTT. This sequence encodes CASSLALENTIYF. The chain uses TRBV7-2 and TRBJ1-3; D is undetermined. Trimming pared 0 bases from V and 6 bases from J, leaving 6 bases between. Germline values: CDR1 SGHTA, CDR2 FQGNSA. This CDR3 comprises 13 residues.

The chain uses TRBV6-5 and TRBJ2-2; D is ambiguous. Trimming pared 2 bases from V and 0 bases from J, leaving 7 bases between. CDR3 length: 15 amino acids. Germline V lookup: CDR1 MNHEY, CDR2 SVGAGI. CDR3 protein: CASSYSFANTGELFF. The DNA of the CDR3 is TGTGCCAGCAGTTACAGCTTCGCGAACACCGGGGAGCTGTTTTTT.

The chain couples TRBV6-1 to TRBJ2-2; weak D call: TRBD1 (6 bases). CDR1 is MNHNS, CDR2 SASEGT, per germline. The ends were cut back, 7 bases at V and 1 base at J, with 10 bases in the middle. This CDR3 is 14 amino acids long. The CDR3 reads CASKQGWNTGELFF. The CDR3 DNA reads as TGTGCCAGCAAGCAGGGGTGGAACACCGGGGAGCTGTTTTTT.

The chain has TRBV12-3 or TRBV12-4 and TRBJ1-1; D is possibly TRBD1 (6 bases). Between the trimmed V and J ends, which lost 3 bases and 4 bases, there was a span of 21 bases. CDR3 size: 17 residues. DNA for the CDR3: TGTGCCAGCAGTTTTGCAGGGGCTGGGTATTCTGGCACTGAAGCTTTCTTT. It yields the protein CASSFAGAGYSGTEAFF.

The table lists this clonotype with a few counts. The CDR3 sequence is CASSPWTGITEAFF. CDR3 coding DNA: TGTGCCAGCAGTCCCTGGACAGGGATCACTGAAGCTTTCTTT. This chain connects TRBV12-3 or TRBV12-4 to TRBJ1-1; 8 bases map to TRBD1. The CDR3 runs to 14 residues. Trimming took 5 bases from V and 4 from J; bases not matched to a gene: 6.